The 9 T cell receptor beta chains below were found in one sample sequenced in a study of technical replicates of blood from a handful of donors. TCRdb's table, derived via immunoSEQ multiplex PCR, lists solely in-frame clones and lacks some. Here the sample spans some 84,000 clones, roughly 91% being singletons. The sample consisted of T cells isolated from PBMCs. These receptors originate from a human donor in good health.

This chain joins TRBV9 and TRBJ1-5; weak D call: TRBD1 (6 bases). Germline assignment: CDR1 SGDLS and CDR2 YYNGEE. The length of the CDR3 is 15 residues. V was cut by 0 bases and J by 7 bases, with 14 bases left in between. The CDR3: CASSVEQGLGQPQHF. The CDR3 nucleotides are TGTGCCAGCAGCGTAGAACAGGGTTTGGGACAGCCCCAGCATTTT.

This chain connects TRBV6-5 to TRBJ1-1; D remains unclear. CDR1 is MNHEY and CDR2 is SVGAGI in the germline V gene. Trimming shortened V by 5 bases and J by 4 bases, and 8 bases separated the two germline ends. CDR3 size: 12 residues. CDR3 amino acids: CASSQIRTEAFF. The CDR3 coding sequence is TGTGCCAGCAGTCAGATACGCACTGAAGCTTTCTTT.

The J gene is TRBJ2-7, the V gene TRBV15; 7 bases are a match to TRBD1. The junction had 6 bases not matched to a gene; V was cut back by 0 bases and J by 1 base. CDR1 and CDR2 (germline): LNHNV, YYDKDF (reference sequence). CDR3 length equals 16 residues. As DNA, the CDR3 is TGTGCCACCAGCAGAGATGGACAGGCAAAATCCTACGAGCAGTACTTC. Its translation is CATSRDGQAKSYEQYF.

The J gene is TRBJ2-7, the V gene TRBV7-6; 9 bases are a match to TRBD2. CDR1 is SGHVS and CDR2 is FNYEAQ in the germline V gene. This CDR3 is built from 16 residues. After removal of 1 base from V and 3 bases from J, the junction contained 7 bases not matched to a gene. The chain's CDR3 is CASSLGGGRAYYEQYF. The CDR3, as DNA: TGTGCCAGCAGCTTAGGGGGCGGGAGGGCCTACTACGAGCAGTACTTC.

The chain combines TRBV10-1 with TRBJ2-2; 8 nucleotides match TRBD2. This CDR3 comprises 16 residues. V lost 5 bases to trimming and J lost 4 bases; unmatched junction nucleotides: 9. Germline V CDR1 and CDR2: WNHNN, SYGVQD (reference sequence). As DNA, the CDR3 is TGCGCCAGCAGTCCCTCGGGGGGGATTATCACCGGGGAGCTGTTTTTT. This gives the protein CASSPSGGIITGELFF.

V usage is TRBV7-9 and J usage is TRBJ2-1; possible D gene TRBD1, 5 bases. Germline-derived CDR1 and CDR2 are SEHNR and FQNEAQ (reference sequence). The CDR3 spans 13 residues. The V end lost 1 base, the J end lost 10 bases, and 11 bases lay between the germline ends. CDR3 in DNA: TGTGCCAGCAGCTTAGTACCAGGGAACGAGCAGTTCTTC. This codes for CASSLVPGNEQFF.

The DNA for the CDR3 is TGTGCCAGTAGTCCCCTAAGGACTAGAAATGAGCAGTTCTTC. This encodes CASSPLRTRNEQFF. This rearrangement joins TRBV19 to TRBJ2-1, with TRBD2 matching over 7 bases. The CDR3 covers 14 residues. Germline V gene sequence: CDR1 LNHDA, CDR2 SQIVND (reference sequence). V lost 5 bases, J lost 7 bases, and 8 bases stayed unmatched.

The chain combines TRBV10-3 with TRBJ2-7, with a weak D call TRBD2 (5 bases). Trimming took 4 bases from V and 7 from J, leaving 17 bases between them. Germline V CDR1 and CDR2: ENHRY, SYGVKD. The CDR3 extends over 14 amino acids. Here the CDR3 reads CAISVGLSEREQYF. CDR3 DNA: TGTGCCATCAGTGTCGGACTCTCCGAGCGGGAGCAGTACTTC.

The CDR3 here is CASTRGPLLGYTF. The CDR3 DNA reads as TGTGCCAGCACCAGGGGGCCCCTCCTCGGCTACACCTTC. The chain links TRBV25-1 to TRBJ1-2, with 8 bases lining up with TRBD1. CDR3 length: 13 amino acids. The trim removed 7 bases at V and 8 bases at J, leaving 9 bases unmatched. Germline assignment: CDR1 MGHDK and CDR2 SYGVNS.